The next 26 T cell receptor beta chains were all read from a single sample in a study of cytomegalovirus exposure and HLA in healthy donors. A multiplex PCR was run with 60 Vbeta primers and 13 Jbeta primers. TCRdb's table, derived via immunoSEQ multiplex PCR, lists solely in-frame clones and lacks some. This table holds roughly 90,000 clones, around 68% found once. Sequencing was performed on PBMCs. These TCRs come from a man aged 25 to 45 in good health and CMV-seropositive.

This clone was found a few times. This chain's CDR3 is CASSGGGPGNTEAFF. The DNA of the CDR3 is TGTGCCAGCAGCGGCGGCGGCCCTGGGAACACTGAAGCTTTCTTT. The chain couples TRBV21-1 to TRBJ1-1. TRBV21-1 is a pseudogene segment. The CDR3 is 15 amino acids.

The gene calls are TRBV5-1 and TRBJ2-5; possibly TRBD2 for D (5 bases). Looked up from germline, CDR1 is SGHRS and CDR2 is YFSETQ. V gave up 3 bases and J gave up 5 bases, with 14 bases separating them. This CDR3 has 14 amino acids. Here the CDR3 reads CASSSVRTFETQYF. CDR3 DNA sequence: TGCGCCAGCAGCTCAGTCCGGACTTTCGAGACCCAGTACTTC.

This clone was seen a handful of times. The chain joins TRBV4-2 to TRBJ1-5, with D maybe TRBD1 (6 bases). The CDR3 is 18 amino acids. The V end lost 2 bases, the J end lost 0 bases, and 17 bases lay between the germline ends. Per germline, CDR1 LGHNA and CDR2 YNFKEQ. The CDR3 spells CASSQSRTDSYSNQPQHF. The CDR3 coding sequence is TGTGCCAGCAGCCAATCACGGACAGATTCATATAGCAATCAGCCCCAGCATTTT.

This clone appeared a few times. The rearrangement links TRBV27 to TRBJ2-7; 7 bases are a match to TRBD1. Germline lookup yields CDR1 MNHEY and CDR2 SMNVEV (reference sequence). V lost 2 bases to trimming and J lost 4 bases; unmatched junction nucleotides: 5. This CDR3 contains 14 residues. The CDR3 nucleotides are TGTGCCAGCAGTTTAAACCCCAGGGGGTACGAGCAGTACTTC. This sequence encodes CASSLNPRGYEQYF.

The chain combines TRBV7-3 with TRBJ2-1; 7 bases match TRBD1. There are 14 residues in the CDR3. The germline gives CDR1 SGHTA, CDR2 FQGTGA. V lost 4 bases and J lost 8; bases outside the gene matches: 8. CDR3 bases: TGTGCCAGCAGCTCCGGGGTTCAGGGGGATGAGCAGTTCTTC. Residues: CASSSGVQGDEQFF.

This clone was counted a few times. Additional DNA sequences in this sample encode the identical CDR3. V gene TRBV6-4 combines with J gene TRBJ2-2; possible D gene TRBD2, 5 bases. V lost 5 bases, J lost 1 base, and 5 bases lay in between. CDR1 is MRHNA and CDR2 is SNTAGT in the germline V gene. CDR3 size: 13 residues. The CDR3 spells CASSSGNTGELFF. As DNA, the CDR3 is TGTGCCAGCAGTAGCGGGAACACCGGGGAGCTGTTTTTT.

V is TRBV19 and J is TRBJ2-3; D uncertain. The CDR3 totals 13 residues. V dropped 5 bases and J dropped 4 bases, with 10 bases sitting between them. Germline loops: CDR1 LNHDA, CDR2 SQIVND (reference sequence). The CDR3 region is CASSVPEADTQYF. CDR3 in DNA: TGTGCCAGTAGTGTCCCCGAGGCAGATACGCAGTATTTT.

The chain has TRBV6-1 and TRBJ1-1, with a weak D call TRBD1 (6 bases). Trimming left V 9 bases short and J 1 base short, with 12 bases between. The CDR3 extends over 13 amino acids. Germline values: CDR1 MNHNS, CDR2 SASEGT. In nucleotides, the CDR3 is TGTGCCAGTGGGGGCCAAGCGAACACTGAAGCTTTCTTT. This sequence encodes CASGGQANTEAFF.

J is TRBJ2-7 and V is TRBV25-1, with D possibly being TRBD1 (6 bases). The CDR3 spans 13 residues. Germline CDR1 reads MGHDK; CDR2 reads SYGVNS. Trimming cost V 3 bases and J 1 base, with 7 bases left between them. CDR3: CASSETGSYEQYF. CDR3 DNA sequence: TGTGCCAGCAGTGAGACAGGTTCCTACGAGCAGTACTTC.

The DNA of the CDR3 is TGTGCCAGTAGTGCGGGACAGGGGGCAGGTACCGGGGAGCTGTTTTTT. Protein product: CASSAGQGAGTGELFF. V is TRBV19 and J is TRBJ2-2; 12 bases map to TRBD1. Trimming cost V 5 bases and J 5 bases; bases outside gene matches: 6. Germline V gene data show CDR1 as LNHDA and CDR2 as SQIVND (reference sequence). There are 16 residues in the CDR3.

The chain employs TRBV5-1 and TRBJ2-5; TRBD2 matches at 15 bases. The CDR3 loop spans 16 amino acids. The germline CDR1 and CDR2 sequences are SGHRS and YFSETQ. Unmatched junction bases numbered 8, after V lost 4 bases and J lost 7 bases. The CDR3 reads CASSPGLAGGLGTQYF. CDR3 DNA sequence: TGCGCCAGCAGCCCGGGACTAGCGGGAGGACTAGGGACCCAGTACTTC.

This chain links TRBV4-2 with TRBJ2-3; possibly TRBD2 for D (6 bases). CDR3 length: 13 residues. The germline V gene has CDR1 LGHNA and CDR2 YNFKEQ. Deletions cut 7 bases from V and 5 bases from J, with 13 bases between. The CDR3 loop is CASTSGSKDTQYF. DNA for the CDR3: TGTGCCAGCACCTCCGGGAGTAAAGATACGCAGTATTTT.

The chain has TRBV4-2 and TRBJ1-2; possibly TRBD1 for D (5 bases). The CDR3 contains 14 residues. V lost 5 bases and J 8 bases, leaving 18 bases between the germline ends. Germline CDR1 is LGHNA and CDR2 is YNFKEQ. The CDR3 DNA is TGTGCCAGCAGCACAGGAGACGCCGCCGGGGGCTACACCTTC. This sequence encodes CASSTGDAAGGYTF.

The chain employs TRBV5-1 and TRBJ1-1; 8 nucleotides align to TRBD1. V lost 2 bases to trimming and J lost 3 bases; unmatched junction nucleotides: 3. The length of the CDR3 is 14 residues. The V gene's germline CDR1 is SGHRS and CDR2 YFSETQ. This CDR3 reads CASSFAGGYTEAFF. CDR3 nucleotide sequence: TGCGCCAGCAGCTTCGCAGGGGGCTACACTGAAGCTTTCTTT.

As for this clone: The junction departs from germline at one end; a sequencing error may be responsible. The gene calls are TRBV29-1 and TRBJ1-5, with D hard to call. Germline V gene lookup returns CDR1 SQVTM and CDR2 ANQGSEA. The CDR3 covers 13 residues. CDR3 sequence reads: CSVGGGPNQPQNF. As DNA, the CDR3 is TGCAGCGTTGGGGGAGGGCCGAATCAGCCCCAGAATTTT.

The chain uses TRBV5-8 and TRBJ1-4, with D perhaps matching TRBD1 (6 bases). In germline, CDR1 is SGHTS, CDR2 YDEGEE. The V gene lost 3 bases and the J gene lost 4 bases, with 10 bases spanning the gap. The CDR3 is 14 amino acids. In nucleotides, the CDR3 is TGTGCCAGCAGCTGGGGGGGCAGTAATGAAAAACTGTTTTTT. It translates to CASSWGGSNEKLFF.

This clone has only a few counts. The rearrangement uses TRBV4-3 and TRBJ1-1; D gene uncertain. The V gene lost 0 bases and the J gene lost 11 bases, with 10 bases spanning the gap. Germline CDR1 reads LGHNA; CDR2 reads YSLEER. The CDR3 consists of 12 residues. The CDR3 nucleotides are TGCGCCAGCAGCCAAGATCCGGGTGTGGCTTTCTTT. Its protein is CASSQDPGVAFF.

The V gene is TRBV4-2, the J gene TRBJ2-5, with 9 bases matching TRBD2. In germline, CDR1 is LGHNA, CDR2 YNFKEQ. The CDR3 runs to 17 residues. The J segment lost 5 bases and the V segment lost 1 base, leaving 11 bases of the junction unmatched. CDR3 sequence reads: CASSQVSSGRSGETQYF. In nucleotides, the CDR3 is TGTGCCAGCAGCCAAGTCTCCAGCGGGAGGAGTGGGGAGACCCAGTACTTC.

This clone was recorded a few times. The chain is built from TRBV30 and TRBJ2-3; D not resolved. V was clipped by 5 bases and J by 2 bases, with 8 bases between them. Germline V lookup: CDR1 GTSNPN, CDR2 SVGIG (reference sequence). The CDR3 contains 12 residues. CDR3 residues: CAWSRYTDTQYF. The CDR3 DNA is TGTGCCTGGTCCCGGTACACAGATACGCAGTATTTT.

This chain connects TRBV6-6 to TRBJ1-4, with D possibly TRBD1 on 6 matching bases. The CDR3 is 16 amino acids. Germline CDR1 MNHNY, CDR2 SVGAGI (reference sequence). With 6 bases removed from V and 0 bases from J, the gap between germline ends came to 14 bases. The CDR3 loop reads CASRKQGAPTNEKLFF. DNA of the CDR3: TGTGCCAGCAGAAAACAGGGAGCACCAACTAATGAAAAACTGTTTTTT.

The rearrangement uses TRBV2 and TRBJ1-1; unclear D gene. The germline V gene encodes CDR1 SNHLY and CDR2 FYNNEI. The CDR3 extends over 12 amino acids. Trimming left V 7 bases short and J 5 bases short, with 11 bases between. The CDR3 nucleotides read TGTGCCAGCACCGCGGGCAATACTGAAGCTTTCTTT. Translating it yields CASTAGNTEAFF. The full variable domain, in which reference TRBV2 and TRBJ1-1 provide the parts outside the CDR3, is EPEVTQTPSHQVTQMGQEVILRCVPISNHLYFYWYRQILGQKVEFLVSFYNNEISEKSEIFDDQFSVERPDGSNFTLKIRSTKLEDSAMYFCASTAGNTEAFFGQGTRLTVV.

This rearrangement joins TRBV29-1 to TRBJ1-6; TRBD1 agrees at 9 bases. This CDR3 is built from 14 residues. Germline V gene sequence: CDR1 SQVTM, CDR2 ANQGSEA. The J segment lost 6 bases and the V segment lost 4 bases, leaving 4 bases of the junction unmatched. CDR3 nucleotides: TGCAGCGTTGGAGACAGGGGGTCTAATTCACCCCTCCACTTT. Its translation: CSVGDRGSNSPLHF.

The chain uses TRBV6-1 and TRBJ2-5, with D tentatively TRBD1 (6 bases). V was clipped by 4 bases and J by 3 bases, with 15 bases between them. Per the germline V gene, CDR1 is MNHNS and CDR2 is SASEGT. This CDR3 spans 15 amino acids. This CDR3 reads CASSGVQGRKETQYF. The CDR3 region has the DNA TGTGCCAGCAGTGGGGTACAGGGACGAAAAGAGACCCAGTACTTC.

In its sample, this clone was seen once. The CDR3 here is CASSQEWGLFYEQYF. In nucleotides, the CDR3 is TGTGCCAGCAGCCAAGAATGGGGACTTTTCTACGAGCAGTACTTC. The chain has TRBV4-2 and TRBJ2-7; D may be TRBD2 (6 bases). Germline-derived CDR1 and CDR2 are LGHNA and YNFKEQ. There are 15 residues in the CDR3. Deletions cut 0 bases from V and 3 bases from J, with 12 bases between.

The rearrangement links TRBV25-1 to TRBJ1-1; D possibly corresponds to TRBD1 (6 bases). V gave up 6 bases and J gave up 1 base, with 12 bases separating them. This CDR3 has 14 residues. The germline gives CDR1 MGHDK, CDR2 SYGVNS. The CDR3 reads CASRRRQENTEAFF. In DNA, the CDR3 is TGTGCCAGCAGACGACGACAGGAGAACACTGAAGCTTTCTTT.

V and J are TRBV19 and TRBJ2-1; D may be TRBD2 (6 bases). The CDR3 totals 13 residues. From germline, CDR1 is LNHDA and CDR2 SQIVND (reference sequence). V was trimmed by 0 bases and J by 8 bases, leaving 8 bases between them. CDR3 protein: CASSIDGGDEQFF. As DNA, the CDR3 is TGTGCCAGTAGTATAGACGGCGGGGATGAGCAGTTCTTC.